Listed below are T cell receptor beta chains from one sample, sequenced in a study of regulatory T cells in long-lasting Graves disease. TCRdb independently ran MiXCR on the multiplex PCR reads; one entry per CDR3 protein. This table holds about 620,000 distinct CDR3 sequences, less than 20% found once. This sample also belongs to another study, concerning T cells in Graves' hyperthyroidism and ophthalmopathy.

Sequencing used peripheral blood mononuclear cells (PBMCs), obtained at new diagnosis, from a patient treated with antithyroid drugs. Receptors originate from a woman in her thirties with Graves disease. Both conserved end residues are part of each CDR3. A D gene is named only where the DNA matches it firmly. Clone size appears in some rows only: once, few, many, or a class for an expanded clone.

- 13 TRBJ2-3 TRBV6-2/TRBV6-3 many TGTGCCAGCAGTTACTCGTTGGACGATACGCAGTATTTT CASSYSLDDTQYF
TRBD2 15 TRBJ2-2 TRBV12-3/TRBV12-4 many TGTGCCAGCAGCACTAGCGGGAGTGCGGCCGGGGAGCTGTTTTTT CASSTSGSAAGELFF
TRBD1 16 TRBJ2-7 TRBV28 - TGTGCCAGCAGTTTAACGGACAGGGAGTTTCCCTACGAGCAGTACTTC CASSLTDREFPYEQYF
TRBD2 16 TRBJ2-2 TRBV5-1 many TGCGCCAGCAGCTACTTAGCGGGAGTGAACACCGGGGAGCTGTTTTTT CASSYLAGVNTGELFF
- 16 TRBJ1-5 TRBV5-5 - TGTGCCAGCAGCTTTTTTGGTTCGGGGGGAACGCAGCCCCAGCATTTT CASSFFGSGGTQPQHF
- 14 TRBJ1-6 TRBV10-3 - TGTGCCATCAGTGACAGGATGTACGGTTCACCCCTCCACTTT CAISDRMYGSPLHF
- 15 TRBJ2-2 TRBV7-2 once TGTGCCAGCAGCTCTAGTGGGCCCACGACCGGGGAGCTGTTTTTT CASSSSGPTTGELFF
- 13 TRBJ2-7 TRBV7-8 few TGTGCCAGCAGCCCCAGTCCAGCCTACGAGCAGTACTTC CASSPSPAYEQYF
- 16 TRBJ1-3 TRBV7-9 few TGTGCCAGCAGCTTAGCCCCCAACCGGGCTGGAAACACCATATATTTT CASSLAPNRAGNTIYF
TRBD1 15 TRBJ2-7 TRBV5-1 many TGCGCCAGCAGCTTGCCCGGACAGGGGCAGGGTGAGCAGTACTTC CASSLPGQGQGEQYF
- 14 TRBJ1-2 TRBV10-3 - TGTGCCATCAACCGCGTGGAGGCAGACTATGGCTACACCTTC CAINRVEADYGYTF
- 14 TRBJ1-4 TRBV28 many TGTGCCAGCACCGTGGCCGCGGGTAATGAAAAACTGTTTTTT CASTVAAGNEKLFF
- 10 TRBJ1-2 TRBV30 many TGTGCCTGGATCGCTTTAGGCTACACCTTC CAWIALGYTF
TRBD2 17 TRBJ2-3 TRBV10-3 once TGTGCCATCAGTGGTAGCGGGAGTTTTCCTTCCACAGATACGCAGTATTTT CAISGSGSFPSTDTQYF
- 13 TRBJ1-1 TRBV6-1 few TGTGCCAGCAGTAGCAGGGAGGGGACTGAAGCTTTCTTT CASSSREGTEAFF
TRBD2 19 TRBJ2-3 TRBV28 - TGTGCCAGCAGTAAAGTAACCGGGACTAGCGGGAGGTATTCAGATACGCAGTATTTT CASSKVTGTSGRYSDTQYF
- 11 TRBJ1-6 TRBV2 many TGTGCCAGCAGTCGGGATTCACCCCTCCACTTT CASSRDSPLHF
- 15 TRBJ1-2 TRBV28 many TGTGCCAGCTTTGGTGGCATTCGGGCGGGCTATGGCTACACCTTC CASFGGIRAGYGYTF
TRBD2 16 TRBJ2-1 TRBV20-1 few TGCAGTGCTAGAGGACTAGCGGAACACTCCTACAATGAGCAGTTCTTC CSARGLAEHSYNEQFF
- 14 TRBJ1-3 TRBV28 many TGTGCCAGCACCGGGGGAATCTCTGGAAACACCATATATTTT CASTGGISGNTIYF
TRBD1 14 TRBJ2-7 TRBV7-9 many TGTGCCAGCAGCTCGGGACAGGGGTCTAGCGAGCAGTACTTC CASSSGQGSSEQYF
TRBD2 13 TRBJ2-1 TRBV29-1 few TGCAGCGTCGAAGGGACTAGTCTTTCCGAGCAGTTCTTC CSVEGTSLSEQFF
- 13 TRBJ2-5 TRBV18 many TGTGCCAGCTCACTCCACCCCCAAGAGACCCAGTACTTC CASSLHPQETQYF
- 17 TRBJ2-2 TRBV6-2/TRBV6-3 few TGTGCCAGCAGTTATGTTCCGGGTCGTCGGGACACCGGGGAGCTGTTTTTT CASSYVPGRRDTGELFF
- 14 TRBJ1-5 TRBV30 few TGTGCCGGCACCCTGGGAGTTCTTAATCAGCCCCAGCATTTT CAGTLGVLNQPQHF
TRBD2 15 TRBJ2-7 TRBV7-9 few TGTGCCAGCAGCTCCGGGACTAGCGAGTACTACGAGCAGTACTTC CASSSGTSEYYEQYF
- 13 TRBJ1-2 TRBV20-1 many TGCAGTGCTTCAACGGCGGCTGGTGATGGCTACACCTTC CSASTAAGDGYTF
TRBD1 16 TRBJ1-1 TRBV19 - TGTGCCAGTAGTGAGAACCGACAGGGTACATACACTGAAGCTTTCTTT CASSENRQGTYTEAFF
- 14 TRBJ2-1 TRBV5-6 few TGTGCCAGCAGCTTGCCAATCAGTAGCGGTGAGCAGTTCTTC CASSLPISSGEQFF
- 14 TRBJ2-3 TRBV12-3/TRBV12-4 many TGTGCCAGCACCAAAATGGGGAGCACAGATACGCAGTATTTT CASTKMGSTDTQYF
TRBD2 17 TRBJ2-3 TRBV5-1 - TGCGCCAGCAGCCTGACTGGGCTAGCGGGGAACACAGATACGCAGTATTTT CASSLTGLAGNTDTQYF
TRBD1 21 TRBJ1-3 TRBV4-1 - TGCGCCAGCAGCCAACCCCGACAGGGGCTAAAAAGTACTCTCCCTGGAAACACCATATATTTT CASSQPRQGLKSTLPGNTIYF
- 14 TRBJ2-3 TRBV5-1 - TGTGCCAGCAGGGTTAGGGGGACCCTGCATACGCAGTATTTT CASRVRGTLHTQYF
TRBD2 15 TRBJ2-3 TRBV28 many TGTGCCAGCAGTTTAGAGGGGACTAGCGGGAGAATGCAGTATTTT CASSLEGTSGRMQYF
- 14 TRBJ1-6 TRBV30 - TGTGCCTGGAGTCTGGGGTCGGGGAATTCACCCCTCCACTTT CAWSLGSGNSPLHF
TRBD1 15 TRBJ2-5 TRBV24-1 few TGTGCCACCAGTGATGTAAGACAGGGGGAAGAGACCCAGTACTTC CATSDVRQGEETQYF
TRBD1 14 TRBJ2-3 TRBV5-5 many TGTGCCAGCAGCCCTACAGGAGACAGGGTTACGCAGTATTTT CASSPTGDRVTQYF
- 15 TRBJ1-5 TRBV7-2 many TGTGCCAGCAGCTTAGTGGCGGGTTCCGGTCAGCCCCAGCATTTT CASSLVAGSGQPQHF
TRBD2 15 TRBJ2-3 TRBV2 - TGTGCCAGCAGGGCTTGGGCGGGAGGGTCAGATACGCAGTATTTT CASRAWAGGSDTQYF
TRBD2 15 TRBJ2-7 TRBV19 few TGTGCCAGTAATCCCGGACTAGCGGGAGGAAGCGAGCAGTACTTC CASNPGLAGGSEQYF
- 12 TRBJ1-5 TRBV19 many TGTGCCAGTAGCCCTAGCCACCCGGCCCAGCATTTT CASSPSHPAQHF
TRBD2 15 TRBJ2-1 TRBV5-1 - TGCGCCAGCAGCTTGGCTGCTAGCGGGGGACATGAGCAGTTCTTC CASSLAASGGHEQFF